What follows are 15 T cell receptor beta chains derived from one specimen sequenced in a study of cytomegalovirus exposure and HLA in healthy donors. Some clones are missing from TCRdb's copy, which holds only in-frame ones; the method was immunoSEQ multiplex PCR. This sample has fewer than 200,000 clones, with about 80% found just once. The sample comprised PBMCs. The origin of the receptors is a woman between 18 and 29 years old in good health and CMV-seropositive.

The genes are TRBV7-9 and TRBJ2-5, with D possibly being TRBD2 (6 bases). CDR3 length: 14 amino acids. The germline V and J ends were trimmed by 3 bases and 1 base, with 9 bases remaining between them. CDR1 and CDR2 (germline): SEHNR, FQNEAQ (reference sequence). The CDR3, as DNA: TGTGCCAGCAGCTTTTGGGGGGTCCAAGAGACCCAGTACTTC. Translated, it gives CASSFWGVQETQYF.

This rearrangement joins TRBV10-2 to TRBJ2-2; 7 bases map to TRBD1. The CDR3 runs 15 residues. V shed 0 bases and J 4 bases; nucleotides not matched to a gene: 2. CDR1 is WSHSY and CDR2 is SAAADI in the germline V gene. CDR3 loop: CASSESGTVTGELFF. Written as DNA, the CDR3 is TGCGCCAGCAGTGAGTCCGGGACAGTCACCGGGGAGCTGTTTTTT.

The chain employs TRBV27 and TRBJ1-6, with D uncertain. This CDR3 has 12 residues. Trimming removed 7 bases at V and 12 bases at J, with 13 bases between. CDR1 and CDR2 from the germline V gene are MNHEY and SMNVEV (reference sequence). CDR3 DNA: TGTGCCAGCACTAATAGTGGTAGACCCCTCCACTTT. This codes for CASTNSGRPLHF.

The genes are TRBV6-1 and TRBJ1-1; no reliable D call. V lost 6 bases and J 6 bases, leaving 8 bases between the germline ends. The CDR3 totals 11 residues. The germline gives CDR1 MNHNS, CDR2 SASEGT. CDR3 coding DNA: TGTGCCAGCAGCCGAGATGCTGAAGCTTTCTTT. Its protein product is CASSRDAEAFF.

The count of this clone is one. The V call is TRBV11-3, the J call TRBJ2-5, with TRBD2 identical over 7 bases. The CDR3 covers 13 residues. Germline loops: CDR1 SGHNT, CDR2 YENEEA. Trimming took 5 bases from V and 5 from J; bases not matched to a gene: 5. The CDR3 region is CASSRGVGETQYF. In DNA form, the CDR3 reads TGTGCCAGCAGCCGGGGGGTTGGGGAGACCCAGTACTTC.

The chain has TRBV9 and TRBJ2-2; possible D gene TRBD2, 7 bases. Trimming shortened V by 5 bases and J by 7 bases, and 21 bases separated the two germline ends. This CDR3 region has 16 residues. CDR1 and CDR2 from the germline V gene are SGDLS and YYNGEE. CDR3 DNA: TGTGCCAGCAGTGTGGTCGGGGGGCCGGAGGACGGGGAGCTGTTTTTT. Translation: CASSVVGGPEDGELFF.

In its sample, this clone was seen a few times. The V and J genes are TRBV11-2 and TRBJ2-7; the match to TRBD1 covers 7 bases. The CDR3 has 15 amino acids. The junction had 11 bases not matched to a gene; V was cut back by 5 bases and J by 4 bases. Germline CDR1 SGHAT, CDR2 FQNNGV. The CDR3 DNA reads as TGTGCCAGCAGCCTAAACCGGGACAGCCTTTACGAGCAGTACTTC. Translated, it gives CASSLNRDSLYEQYF.

V gene TRBV20-1 combines with J gene TRBJ1-2, with TRBD1 identical over 8 bases. Germline trimming cut 0 bases from V and 13 bases from J; bases unmatched to any gene: 4. CDR3 length equals 11 residues. The germline V gene has CDR1 DFQATT and CDR2 SNEGSKA (reference sequence). CDR3: CSAREQGEATF. CDR3 nucleotides: TGCAGTGCTAGAGAACAGGGGGAAGCCACCTTC.

The chain has TRBV7-9 and TRBJ2-2; tentative D call: TRBD1 (6 bases). Germline lookup yields CDR1 SEHNR and CDR2 FQNEAQ (reference sequence). The V and J ends lost 5 bases and 3 bases respectively, with 22 bases between them. CDR3 length: 18 residues. The CDR3 DNA is TGTGCCAGCAGCCCAAACGCTCTGACAGGATTGTACACCGGGGAGCTGTTTTTT. Encoded protein: CASSPNALTGLYTGELFF. The variable domain in full, with the rest retrieved from reference TRBV7-9 and TRBJ2-2, is DTGVSQNPRHKITKRGQNVTFRCDPISEHNRLYWYRQTLGQGPEFLTYFQNEAQLEKSRLLSDRFSAERPKGSFSTLEIQRTEQGDSAMYLCASSPNALTGLYTGELFFGEGSRLTVL.

This clone was recorded only once. This rearrangement joins TRBV6-1 to TRBJ2-3, with D maybe TRBD1 (5 bases). The V gene lost 1 base and the J gene lost 5 bases, with 10 bases spanning the gap. The CDR3 length is 14 residues. Germline V gene lookup returns CDR1 MNHNS and CDR2 SASEGT. The CDR3 loop reads CASSEGWGGDTQYF. The CDR3 nucleotides are TGTGCCAGCAGTGAAGGATGGGGCGGAGATACGCAGTATTTT.

The chain is built from TRBV6-5 and TRBJ1-3; the D gene is possibly TRBD1 (5 bases). Germline values: CDR1 MNHEY, CDR2 SVGAGI. V was trimmed by 6 bases and J by 0 bases, leaving 9 bases between them. CDR3 length: 14 amino acids. The CDR3 DNA reads TGTGCCAGCAGGGGACTGAACTCTGGAAACACCATATATTTT. Its protein product is CASRGLNSGNTIYF.

V is TRBV10-2 and J is TRBJ1-2; a possible D gene is TRBD1 (6 bases). This CDR3 spans 13 amino acids. The V end was cut by 8 bases, the J end by 8 bases, with 18 bases between. The germline gives CDR1 WSHSY, CDR2 SAAADI. The CDR3 DNA sequence: TGCGCCAGCCGTGGGGGCGCGGACCGCGGCTACACCTTC. As protein: CASRGGADRGYTF.

This chain connects TRBV29-1 to TRBJ1-1; no firm D call. This CDR3 has 11 residues. Germline CDR1 SQVTM, CDR2 ANQGSEA. With 5 bases removed from V and 10 bases from J, the gap between germline ends came to 14 bases. The CDR3 DNA follows: TGCAGCGTTCACGGTCGGGAGAGAGCTTTCTTT. This translates into CSVHGRERAFF.

The chain has TRBV4-2 and TRBJ2-3, with D hard to call. CDR3 size: 14 residues. Germline V gene sequence: CDR1 LGHNA, CDR2 YNFKEQ. Trimming pared 2 bases from V and 0 bases from J, leaving 6 bases between. CDR3 sequence (DNA): TGTGCCAGCAGCCAATACGGGAGCACAGATACGCAGTATTTT. Protein: CASSQYGSTDTQYF.

The J gene is TRBJ1-4, the V gene TRBV6-6; D gene ambiguous. With 0 bases removed from V and 4 bases from J, the gap between germline ends came to 9 bases. The CDR3 loop spans 15 amino acids. Looked up from germline, CDR1 is MNHNY and CDR2 is SVGAGI (reference sequence). CDR3 nucleotides: TGTGCCAGCAGTTACTCGTGGCAGATTAATGAAAAACTGTTTTTT. This codes for CASSYSWQINEKLFF.